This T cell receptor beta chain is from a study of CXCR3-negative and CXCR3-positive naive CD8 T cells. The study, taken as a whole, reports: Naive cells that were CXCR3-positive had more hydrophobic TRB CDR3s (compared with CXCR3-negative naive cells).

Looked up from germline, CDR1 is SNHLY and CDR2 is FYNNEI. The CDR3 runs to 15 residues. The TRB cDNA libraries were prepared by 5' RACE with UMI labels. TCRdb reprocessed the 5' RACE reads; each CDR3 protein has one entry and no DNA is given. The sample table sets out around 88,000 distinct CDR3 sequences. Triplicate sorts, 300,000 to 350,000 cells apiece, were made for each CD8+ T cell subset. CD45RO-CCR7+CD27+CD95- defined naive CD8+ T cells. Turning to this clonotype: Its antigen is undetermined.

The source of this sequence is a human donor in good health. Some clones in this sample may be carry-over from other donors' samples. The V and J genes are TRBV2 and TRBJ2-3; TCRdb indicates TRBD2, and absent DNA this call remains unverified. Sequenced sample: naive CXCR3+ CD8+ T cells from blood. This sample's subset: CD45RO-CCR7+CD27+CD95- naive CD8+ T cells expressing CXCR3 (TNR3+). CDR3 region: CASSEEGGSTDTQYF.